Below, 8 T cell receptor beta chains from the same sample are listed, as sequenced in a study of cytomegalovirus exposure and HLA in healthy donors. The study ran its PCR with 60 Vbeta and 13 Jbeta primers. Sequenced by immunoSEQ multiplex PCR; TCRdb stores in-frame clones only, minus some. The sample includes roughly 150,000 clones, around 86% of them seen just once. Sample: PBMCs. These receptors all stem from a girl aged 2 to 9 in good health and CMV-seropositive.

The J gene is TRBJ2-3, the V gene TRBV6-1; D gene ambiguous. Germline V CDR1 and CDR2: MNHNS, SASEGT. The length of the CDR3 is 13 residues. V lost 6 bases and J lost 4, with 11 bases in between. DNA of the CDR3: TGTGCCAGCAGGAGCTTTGGAGCAGATACGCAGTATTTT. It encodes CASRSFGADTQYF.

The chain joins TRBV2 to TRBJ2-3, with TRBD2 matching over 8 bases. Germline V lookup: CDR1 SNHLY, CDR2 FYNNEI. J was trimmed by 1 base and V by 3 bases; bases with no gene match: 6. The CDR3 is 16 residues long. DNA for the CDR3: TGTGCCAGCAGTGACCGGCTAGCGGGCCGCACAGATACGCAGTATTTT. It translates to CASSDRLAGRTDTQYF.

This clone was seen a single time. The chain has TRBV7-2 and TRBJ2-3, with 11 bases matching TRBD2. Germline CDR1 SGHTA, CDR2 FQGNSA. The CDR3 contains 17 residues. The trim removed 5 bases at V and 2 bases at J, leaving 9 bases unmatched. The CDR3 DNA reads as TGTGCCAGCAGCGATCGACTAGCGGGATATTTCACAGATACGCAGTATTTT. This codes for CASSDRLAGYFTDTQYF.

This rearrangement joins TRBV30 to TRBJ1-3, with 7 bases lining up with TRBD1. The CDR3 extends over 12 amino acids. Germline V gene sequence: CDR1 GTSNPN, CDR2 SVGIG (reference sequence). The CDR3 region is CGGQSSGNTIYF. For the CDR3, the DNA is TGTGGGGGACAGAGCTCTGGAAACACCATATATTTT.

The rearrangement uses TRBV13 and TRBJ2-1, with TRBD2 matching 9 bases. The CDR3 totals 19 residues. Trimming at V came to 2 bases and at J to 2 bases, leaving 13 bases not matched to a gene. Per the germline V gene, CDR1 is PRHDT and CDR2 is FYEKMQ (reference sequence). The CDR3 DNA sequence: TGTGCCAGCAGCTTACCCCCCTTTGTCAGCGGGGGGACCTACAATGAGCAGTTCTTC. Residues: CASSLPPFVSGGTYNEQFF.

The rearrangement joins TRBV19 to TRBJ2-2, with a tentative D call TRBD2 (5 bases). The CDR3 has 14 residues. Germline V gene lookup returns CDR1 LNHDA and CDR2 SQIVND (reference sequence). The V end was cut by 5 bases, the J end by 6 bases, with 13 bases between. The CDR3 region is CASSWTFGAGELFF. DNA of the CDR3: TGTGCCAGTAGTTGGACCTTCGGGGCCGGGGAGCTGTTTTTT.

The J gene is TRBJ2-5, the V gene TRBV30; 7 bases match TRBD1. With 1 base clipped from V and 5 bases from J, the junction kept 10 bases outside the gene matches. Germline-derived CDR1 and CDR2 are GTSNPN and SVGIG (reference sequence). The CDR3 sequence is 15 residues long. CDR3 sequence: CAWSGAGGLWETQYF. CDR3 DNA: TGTGCCTGGAGTGGGGCAGGGGGATTGTGGGAGACCCAGTACTTC.

This chain links TRBV5-1 with TRBJ2-5; the D gene is possibly TRBD1 (5 bases). CDR1 and CDR2 from the germline V gene are SGHRS and YFSETQ. The V end was cut by 6 bases, the J end by 4 bases, with 13 bases between. This CDR3 has 13 amino acids. Here the CDR3 reads CASKQGFRETQYF. CDR3 nucleotides: TGCGCCAGCAAGCAGGGATTTCGAGAGACCCAGTACTTC.